This T cell receptor (beta chain) was identified in a study of shared clonotypes between healthy human individuals. Trimming took 5 bases from V and 8 from J; bases not matched to a gene: 8. The CDR3 has 15 amino acids. Per germline, CDR1 MNHEY and CDR2 SMNVEV (reference sequence). Naivety among CD8 cells was defined by CD45RO negativity and positive CCR7 selection, thereby excluding terminally differentiated effector memory CD45RA+ cells. Profiling relied on immunoSEQ multiplex PCR, and the TCRdb table lists in-frame clones only, not all of them. Among 1.5 million to 2.5 million clones listed, about 95% were seen once.

This clonotype originated in a man younger than 35 in good health. The chain combines TRBV27 with TRBJ2-1; the match to TRBD1 covers 11 bases. The material sequenced was naive CD8+ T cells sorted from blood. DNA of the CDR3: TGTGCCAGCAGTCCCTACTTGGACAGGGGGCATGAGCAGTTCTTC. This translates into CASSPYLDRGHEQFF.